This T cell receptor (beta chain) comes out of a study of blood T cell repertoires in COVID-19. As processed by the authors: Amplification of reference gene primers provided the estimated nucleated cell counts. Assay used: immunoSEQ multiplex PCR; TCRdb lists only in-frame clones, some missing. That table furnishes V, J and clone size, whereas the DNA furnished D and trimming. Among 250,000 to 400,000 clones, 90% were seen once, and the ten largest hold 2.9%. Patients in Seattle were enrolled during active infection, then followed longitudinally. The germline gives CDR1 KGHSH, CDR2 LQKENI. V shed 2 bases and J shed 1 base, with 11 bases lying between them. The CDR3 spans 15 residues.

The chain joins TRBV18 to TRBJ1-1, with a weak D call TRBD1 (5 bases). Material for sequencing was peripheral blood. This sequence originates from a woman aged 30 to 39 with COVID-19, enrolled during active disease. CDR3 nucleotide sequence: TGTGCCAGCTCACCAGTGGCAGGGAAGAACACTGAAGCTTTCTTT. Translation: CASSPVAGKNTEAFF.